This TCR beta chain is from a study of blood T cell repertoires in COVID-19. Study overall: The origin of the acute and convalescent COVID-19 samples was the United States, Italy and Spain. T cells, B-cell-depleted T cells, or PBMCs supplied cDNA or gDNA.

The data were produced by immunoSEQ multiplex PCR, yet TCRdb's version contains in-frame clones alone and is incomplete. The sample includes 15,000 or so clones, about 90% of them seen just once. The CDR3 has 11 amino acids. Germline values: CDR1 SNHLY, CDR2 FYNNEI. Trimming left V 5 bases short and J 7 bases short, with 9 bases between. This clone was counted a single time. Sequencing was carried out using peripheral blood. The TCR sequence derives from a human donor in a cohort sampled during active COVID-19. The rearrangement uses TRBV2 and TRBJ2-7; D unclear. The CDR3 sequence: CASSNFLEQYF. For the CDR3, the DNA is TGTGCCAGCAGTAACTTTTTGGAGCAGTACTTC.